One sample yielded the 18 T cell receptor beta chains listed below, sequenced in a study of T cells in Graves' hyperthyroidism and ophthalmopathy. RNA transcripts gave rise to amplified TCR beta CDR3 regions. The TCR CDR3 first-round RT-PCR relied on the HTBI primer set. TCRdb reprocessed the multiplex PCR reads with MiXCR, giving one entry per CDR3 protein. The sample has approximately 400,000 distinct CDR3 sequences; 15% to 20% are singletons. What was sequenced was blood. All receptors derive from a man younger than 35 with Graves' ophthalmopathy.

This clonotype has a handful of counts. The V call is TRBV9, the J call TRBJ1-2; no firm D call. V was shortened by 4 bases and J by 4 bases, with 8 bases between the two germline ends. The CDR3 contains 12 residues. CDR1 and CDR2 from the germline V gene are SGDLS and YYNGEE. CDR3 sequence reads: CASSSSSYGYTF. Written as DNA, the CDR3 is TGTGCCAGCAGCAGCAGCTCCTATGGCTACACCTTC.

This clonotype was detected many times. This rearrangement joins TRBV28 to TRBJ2-7, with a possible D match to TRBD2 (6 bases). The ends were cut back, 4 bases at V and 3 bases at J, with 16 bases in the middle. From germline, CDR1 is MDHEN and CDR2 SYDVKM. This CDR3 has 15 amino acids. The CDR3 spells CASSSIRGWNYEQYF. The CDR3, as DNA: TGTGCCAGCAGTTCCATTCGGGGGTGGAACTACGAGCAGTACTTC. The complete variable domain, with remaining parts taken from reference TRBV28 and TRBJ2-7, reads DVKVTQSSRYLVKRTGEKVFLECVQDMDHENMFWYRQDPGLGLRLIYFSYDVKMKEKGDIPEGYSVSREKKERFSLILESASTNQTSMYLCASSSIRGWNYEQYFGPGTRLTVT.

This clonotype showed up just a few times. The rearrangement uses TRBV19 and TRBJ1-4; possibly TRBD1 for D (6 bases). The CDR3 contains 14 residues. The germline gives CDR1 LNHDA, CDR2 SQIVND (reference sequence). V was cut by 4 bases and J by 8 bases, with 14 bases left in between. Here the CDR3 DNA reads TGTGCCAGTAGTACAGGGGCCCGGCGGGAAAAACTGTTTTTT. Translation gives CASSTGARREKLFF.

This clonotype was seen repeatedly, ten times or more. The V call is TRBV6-1, the J call TRBJ1-5; D gene uncertain. Trimming took 6 bases from V and 7 from J, leaving 19 bases between them. In germline, CDR1 is MNHNS, CDR2 SASEGT. The CDR3 spans 15 residues. The CDR3 sequence: CASRESGDNLQPQHF. CDR3 in DNA: TGTGCCAGCAGAGAGTCGGGCGACAACCTACAGCCCCAGCATTTT.

This clonotype was observed many times. The chain links TRBV19 to TRBJ1-1; the D is unclear. CDR3 length: 13 residues. Per germline, CDR1 LNHDA and CDR2 SQIVND (reference sequence). V was clipped by 11 bases and J by 2 bases, with 15 bases between them. CDR3 in amino acids: CALRRAENTEAFF. The CDR3, as DNA: TGTGCCCTTAGGAGGGCGGAAAACACTGAAGCTTTCTTT.

This rearrangement joins TRBV24-1 to TRBJ2-5; TRBD1 matches at 9 bases. The CDR3 runs to 15 residues. Germline CDR1 KGHDR, CDR2 SFDVKD. Germline trimming cut 5 bases from V and 3 bases from J; bases unmatched to any gene: 6. CDR3 amino acids: CATSALGTGKETQYF. CDR3 nucleotides: TGTGCCACCAGTGCCCTCGGGACAGGGAAAGAGACCCAGTACTTC.

In this sample, this clonotype turned up a few times. The J gene is TRBJ1-3, the V gene TRBV6-6; D remains ambiguous. Trimming removed 0 bases from V and 2 bases from J, with 14 bases in between. CDR3 length: 17 amino acids. Germline loops: CDR1 MNHNY, CDR2 SVGAGI (reference sequence). Here the CDR3 reads CASSYSHPARPGNTIYF. The CDR3 bases are TGTGCCAGCAGTTACTCGCACCCAGCTCGCCCTGGAAACACCATATATTTT.

Notes on this clonotype: This could be a read error, since a much larger clone is one nucleotide away. The CDR3 reads CASSTRQNQETQYF. The CDR3 DNA follows: TGTGCCAGCAGCACCCGACAGAACCAAGAGACCCAGTACTTC. The V call is TRBV13, the J call TRBJ2-5; the D gene is possibly TRBD1 (5 bases). The CDR3 is 14 amino acids. CDR1 and CDR2 from the germline V gene are PRHDT and FYEKMQ (reference sequence). The germline V and J ends were trimmed by 5 bases and 0 bases, with 10 bases remaining between them.

This clonotype was observed at least ten times. This chain links TRBV3-1 with TRBJ1-5; unclear D gene. The CDR3 contains 14 residues. Germline V gene lookup returns CDR1 LGHDT and CDR2 YNNKEL (reference sequence). The V gene lost 2 bases and the J gene lost 6 bases, with 11 bases spanning the gap. The CDR3 sequence: CASSQTQAGQPQHF. The CDR3 DNA reads TGTGCCAGCAGCCAAACACAAGCTGGTCAGCCCCAGCATTTT.

This clonotype turned up a few times. This chain uses TRBV28 with TRBJ2-1; D uncertain. V was pared by 8 bases and J by 0 bases, with 5 bases between. CDR1 and CDR2 from the germline V gene are MDHEN and SYDVKM. The CDR3 has 12 residues. As DNA, the CDR3 is TGTGCCAGCGTGGGCTCCTACAATGAGCAGTTCTTC. Protein: CASVGSYNEQFF.

The chain employs TRBV19 and TRBJ2-2; 12 positions match TRBD2. Trimming cost V 5 bases and J 2 bases; bases outside gene matches: 6. From germline, CDR1 is LNHDA and CDR2 SQIVND (reference sequence). This CDR3 has 17 residues. CDR3 sequence reads: CASSYELAGGNTGELFF. CDR3 bases: TGTGCCAGTAGTTACGAACTAGCGGGGGGTAACACCGGGGAGCTGTTTTTT.

This clonotype was seen ten or more times. J is TRBJ2-7 and V is TRBV2, with no clear D. The germline CDR1 and CDR2 sequences are SNHLY and FYNNEI. CDR3 length: 11 residues. Deletions cut 6 bases from V and 4 bases from J, with 7 bases between. Written as DNA, the CDR3 is TGTGCCAGCAGAGTTATTTACGAGCAGTACTTC. As protein: CASRVIYEQYF.

CDR3: CASSGERGAYNEQFF. DNA of the CDR3: TGTGCCAGCAGCGGGGAGCGGGGAGCGTACAATGAGCAGTTCTTC. V and J are TRBV9 and TRBJ2-1; 7 positions agree with TRBD2. CDR3 length equals 15 residues. J lost 4 bases, V lost 3 bases, and 7 bases had no gene match. Germline V gene sequence: CDR1 SGDLS, CDR2 YYNGEE.

There are many counts of this clonotype. CDR3 sequence reads: CASSYDPTANTEAFF. The CDR3 DNA reads TGTGCCAGCAGTTACGATCCGACGGCGAACACTGAAGCTTTCTTT. The V call is TRBV6-6, the J call TRBJ1-1; no reliable D call. Trimming pared 2 bases from V and 1 base from J, leaving 11 bases between. This CDR3 region has 15 residues. CDR1 MNHNY and CDR2 SVGAGI come from the germline V gene (reference sequence).

In its sample, this clonotype was seen many times. The J gene is TRBJ1-1, the V gene TRBV6-5; 9 bases fit TRBD1. This CDR3 region has 17 residues. CDR1 and CDR2 (germline): MNHEY, SVGAGI. J gave up 5 bases and V 0 bases, and 10 bases lay outside the gene matches. The CDR3 DNA sequence: TGTGCCAGCAGTTACTCGATGGGACAGGGAGTAAAGACTGAAGCTTTCTTT. Its protein product is CASSYSMGQGVKTEAFF.

This clonotype was detected many times. The chain carries TRBV6-1 and TRBJ2-2, with TRBD1 matching 7 bases. The ends lost 5 bases at V and 5 bases at J; junction bases unmatched: 5. This CDR3 has 14 amino acids. Per germline, CDR1 MNHNS and CDR2 SASEGT. The CDR3 DNA reads TGTGCCAGCAGTTATACAGGGGTAACCGGGGAGCTGTTTTTT. It specifies CASSYTGVTGELFF.

The V gene is TRBV5-4, the J gene TRBJ2-3; D uncertain. The CDR3 is made up of 14 amino acids. With 5 bases removed from V and 3 bases from J, the gap between germline ends came to 13 bases. Germline V gene lookup returns CDR1 SGHNT and CDR2 YYREEE (reference sequence). This CDR3 is CASRPASGTDTQYF. In nucleotides, the CDR3 is TGTGCCAGCAGGCCGGCGAGTGGGACAGATACGCAGTATTTT.

This clonotype was observed many times. The V call is TRBV12-3 or TRBV12-4, the J call TRBJ2-3, with 8 bases fitting TRBD2. This CDR3 contains 16 residues. V lost 4 bases to trimming and J lost 4 bases; unmatched junction nucleotides: 10. The CDR3 protein is CASSSGGLAGADTQYF. In nucleotides, the CDR3 is TGTGCCAGCAGTTCGGGGGGGCTAGCAGGGGCAGATACGCAGTATTTT.